What follows are 20 T cell receptor beta chains derived from one specimen sequenced in a study of blood T cell repertoires in COVID-19. Measured with immunoSEQ multiplex PCR; TCRdb has only the in-frame clones, and not every one. The top ten clones hold roughly a sixth of a sample with under 110,000 clones, approximately 91% of them seen once. Sequencing input: peripheral blood. The receptors here all came from a man aged 45-65 years with acute or convalescent COVID-19.

The chain recombines TRBV12-3 or TRBV12-4 with TRBJ1-2; perhaps TRBD1 as D (5 bases). CDR3 length: 13 residues. V was cut by 7 bases and J by 1 base, with 10 bases left in between. This chain's CDR3 is CASTPTDNYGYTF. The CDR3 DNA sequence: TGTGCCAGCACCCCGACAGATAACTATGGCTACACCTTC.

The CDR3 region is CASSHRADPDTQYF. CDR3 bases: TGTGCCAGCTCACACAGGGCCGACCCAGATACGCAGTATTTT. This chain joins TRBV18 and TRBJ2-3, with D perhaps matching TRBD1 (6 bases). Germline assignment: CDR1 KGHSH and CDR2 LQKENI. This CDR3 contains 14 residues. V was pared by 4 bases and J by 4 bases, with 12 bases between.

The rearrangement joins TRBV28 to TRBJ1-2; D remains unclear. There are 15 residues in the CDR3. Trimming cost V 4 bases and J 3 bases, with 15 bases left between them. Germline V gives CDR1 MDHEN, CDR2 SYDVKM. In DNA, the CDR3 is TGTGCCAGCAGTTCCTCTAGCGGGGTTCACTATGGCTACACCTTC. Translated, it gives CASSSSSGVHYGYTF.

This chain joins TRBV5-6 and TRBJ2-2, with TRBD1 identical over 7 bases. CDR3 length equals 15 residues. Germline lookup yields CDR1 SGHDT and CDR2 YYEEEE. With V trimmed by 2 bases and J by 5 bases, 6 bases remained unmatched. In nucleotides, the CDR3 is TGTGCCAGCAGCTTTAGGCGACAGGGAACCGGGGAGCTGTTTTTT. Its translation: CASSFRRQGTGELFF.

V gene TRBV4-1 combines with J gene TRBJ1-4; D remains ambiguous. The V end was cut by 1 base, the J end by 4 bases, with 22 bases between. Germline loops: CDR1 MGHRA, CDR2 YSYEKL. The CDR3 contains 19 residues. CDR3 region: CASSQVFPTSYRVNEKLFF. The DNA for the CDR3 is TGCGCCAGCAGCCAAGTCTTCCCGACAAGCTACCGAGTTAATGAAAAACTGTTTTTT.

The chain links TRBV7-2 to TRBJ2-7; 8 nucleotides match TRBD1. Germline lookup yields CDR1 SGHTA and CDR2 FQGNSA. The CDR3 sequence is 12 residues long. J lost 6 bases, V lost 3 bases, and 1 base had no gene match. The CDR3: CASSLTGVEQYF. The CDR3 DNA reads as TGTGCCAGCAGCTTGACAGGGGTCGAGCAGTACTTC.

This chain uses TRBV6-2 or TRBV6-3 with TRBJ1-5; D not resolved. Trimming cost V 1 base and J 4 bases, with 14 bases left between them. The CDR3 contains 16 residues. Germline CDR1 MNHEY, CDR2 SVGEGT. CDR3 nucleotides: TGTGCCAGCAGTTACTTCGGGAAAGGAGGGAATCAGCCCCAGCATTTT. Translated: CASSYFGKGGNQPQHF.

V and J are TRBV19 and TRBJ1-5; 9 nucleotides agree with TRBD1. The CDR3 contains 12 residues. Germline trimming cut 11 bases from V and 6 bases from J; bases unmatched to any gene: 5. CDR1 is LNHDA and CDR2 is SQIVND in the germline V gene (reference sequence). The CDR3 bases are TGTGCCGCAGGGACAGGGCCTCAGCCCCAGCATTTT. Translated: CAAGTGPQPQHF.

The chain combines TRBV7-3 with TRBJ1-1, with D possibly TRBD1 on 5 matching bases. The CDR3 covers 16 residues. The V gene lost 2 bases and the J gene lost 0 bases, with 13 bases spanning the gap. Germline V gives CDR1 SGHTA, CDR2 FQGTGA. The CDR3, as DNA: TGTGCCAGCAGCTTAGGGGCCAGGGTCATGAACACTGAAGCTTTCTTT. The encoded protein is CASSLGARVMNTEAFF.

V gene TRBV11-2 combines with J gene TRBJ1-4; D unresolved. CDR1 and CDR2 from the germline V gene are SGHAT and FQNNGV. Trimming took off 5 bases at V and 4 bases at J, with 14 bases between the two ends. This CDR3 has 15 amino acids. Here the CDR3 reads CASSVPLGDNEKLFF. In DNA, the CDR3 is TGTGCCAGCAGCGTACCGCTCGGGGATAATGAAAAACTGTTTTTT.

The gene calls are TRBV3-1 (or the pseudogene TRBV3-2) and TRBJ2-1; 10 bases are shared with TRBD2. The CDR3 totals 18 residues. In germline, CDR1 is LGHDT, CDR2 YNNKEL (reference sequence). The junction had 12 bases not matched to a gene; V was cut back by 0 bases and J by 7 bases. The CDR3 is CASSQDLEQRGGLNEQFF. CDR3 DNA sequence: TGTGCCAGCAGCCAAGATCTTGAGCAGCGGGGGGGGCTGAATGAGCAGTTCTTC.

The V gene is TRBV2, the J gene TRBJ1-2, with D possibly matching TRBD1 (5 bases). In germline, CDR1 is SNHLY, CDR2 FYNNEI. Trimming left V 3 bases short and J 4 bases short, with 15 bases between. CDR3 length equals 15 residues. The CDR3 loop reads CASSDPQGGFYGYTF. The DNA of the CDR3 is TGTGCCAGCAGTGACCCTCAGGGAGGGTTCTATGGCTACACCTTC.

The chain couples TRBV3-1 (or the pseudogene TRBV3-2) to TRBJ1-1, with TRBD1 matching 8 bases. Trimming cost V 3 bases and J 1 base; bases outside gene matches: 4. The V gene's germline CDR1 is LGHDT and CDR2 YNNKEL (reference sequence). CDR3 length: 15 residues. CDR3 loop: CASSQTGARNTEAFF. The CDR3 coding sequence is TGTGCCAGCAGCCAGACAGGGGCACGGAACACTGAAGCTTTCTTT.

The V gene is TRBV7-6, the J gene TRBJ2-1; possible D gene TRBD1, 6 bases. The CDR3 extends over 18 amino acids. Germline loops: CDR1 SGHVS, CDR2 FNYEAQ. The germline V and J ends were trimmed by 1 base and 0 bases, with 16 bases remaining between them. CDR3 region: CASSLGVPGAISYNEQFF. CDR3 DNA: TGTGCCAGCAGCTTAGGTGTTCCAGGGGCTATCTCCTACAATGAGCAGTTCTTC. Complete variable domain (other parts from reference TRBV7-6 and TRBJ2-1): GAGVSQSPRYKVTKRGQDVALRCDPISGHVSLYWYRQALGQGPEFLTYFNYEAQQDKSGLPNDRFSAERPEGSISTLTIQRTEQRDSAMYRCASSLGVPGAISYNEQFFGPGTRLTVL.

The gene calls are TRBV19 and TRBJ1-1; possible D gene TRBD1, 5 bases. V lost 3 bases to trimming and J lost 1 base, with 9 bases between them. The germline gives CDR1 LNHDA, CDR2 SQIVND (reference sequence). This CDR3 spans 14 amino acids. CDR3: CASSMQGWNTEAFF. The DNA for the CDR3 is TGTGCCAGTAGTATGCAGGGCTGGAACACTGAAGCTTTCTTT.

The chain uses TRBV6-5 and TRBJ2-1; D may be TRBD2 (5 bases). The germline V and J ends were trimmed by 6 bases and 3 bases, with 12 bases remaining between them. CDR1 is MNHEY, CDR2 SVGAGI, per germline. The CDR3 loop spans 14 amino acids. CDR3 residues: CASSPGFLYNEQFF. CDR3 coding DNA: TGTGCCAGCAGCCCGGGATTCCTCTACAATGAGCAGTTCTTC.

V and J are TRBV12-3 or TRBV12-4 and TRBJ2-7, with a possible D match to TRBD1 (5 bases). Trimming left V 5 bases short and J 0 bases short, with 8 bases between. This CDR3 has 13 amino acids. The CDR3: CASSRQSSYEQYF. The CDR3 region has the DNA TGTGCCAGCAGTCGACAGAGCTCCTACGAGCAGTACTTC.

This clone appeared a few times. V is TRBV15 and J is TRBJ1-1; D remains ambiguous. The CDR3 has 18 amino acids. V lost 4 bases to trimming and J lost 1 base, with 22 bases between them. Germline V lookup: CDR1 LNHNV, CDR2 YYDKDF (reference sequence). The CDR3 loop is CATSNELNSGARNTEAFF. For the CDR3, the DNA is TGTGCCACCAGCAACGAACTTAACAGCGGCGCCAGGAACACTGAAGCTTTCTTT.

The chain couples TRBV19 to TRBJ2-5; the D gene is possibly TRBD1 (5 bases). The CDR3 contains 15 residues. Germline V lookup: CDR1 LNHDA, CDR2 SQIVND (reference sequence). Trimming removed 3 bases at V and 5 bases at J, with 16 bases between. The CDR3 DNA reads TGTGCCAGTAGTATTAAGAAGGGGCTGTTGGAGACCCAGTACTTC. Encoded protein: CASSIKKGLLETQYF.

This chain links TRBV3-1 (or the pseudogene TRBV3-2) with TRBJ2-5; D unresolved. CDR3 length equals 15 residues. CDR1 is LGHDT and CDR2 is YNNKEL in the germline V gene (reference sequence). The V end lost 0 bases, the J end lost 1 base, and 9 bases lay between the germline ends. The CDR3 DNA is TGTGCCAGCAGCCAAGAGGCCCGACTCCAAGAGACCCAGTACTTC. Amino acids: CASSQEARLQETQYF.